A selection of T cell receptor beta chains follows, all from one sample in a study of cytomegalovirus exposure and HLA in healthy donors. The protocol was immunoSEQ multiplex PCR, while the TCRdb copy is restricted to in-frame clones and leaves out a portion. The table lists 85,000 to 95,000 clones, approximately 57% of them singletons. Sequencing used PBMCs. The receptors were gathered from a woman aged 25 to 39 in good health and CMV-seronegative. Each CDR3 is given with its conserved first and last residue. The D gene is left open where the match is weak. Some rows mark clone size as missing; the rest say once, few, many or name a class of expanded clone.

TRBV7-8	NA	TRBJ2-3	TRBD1	TGTGCCAGCAGCCCCCGACAGGGAACAGGGACAGATACGCAGTATTTT	CASSPRQGTGTDTQYF
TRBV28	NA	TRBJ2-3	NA	TGTGCCAGCAGTTCCGGGAGCACAGATACGCAGTATTTT	CASSSGSTDTQYF
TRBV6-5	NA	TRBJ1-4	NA	TGTGCCAGCAGTTACACCCTCCGGGGTTCGAATGAAAAACTGTTTTTT	CASSYTLRGSNEKLFF
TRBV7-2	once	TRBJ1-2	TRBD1	TGTGCCAGCAGCCCGGTGAATACAGGGGGTTATGGCTACACCTTC	CASSPVNTGGYGYTF
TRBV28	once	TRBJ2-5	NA	TGTGCCAGCAGTTTGGAGGGGGGGGCCCAGTACTTC	CASSLEGGAQYF
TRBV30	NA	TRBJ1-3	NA	TGTGCCTGGAGTGTAGGGGGTTCTGGAAACACCATATATTTT	CAWSVGGSGNTIYF
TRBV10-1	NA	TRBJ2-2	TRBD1	TGCGCCAGCAGGGGGACAGGGGAAACCGGGGAGCTGTTTTTT	CASRGTGETGELFF
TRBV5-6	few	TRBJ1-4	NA	TGTGCCAGCAGCTTGGAGAGGGAGGGTGGAGTCGAAAAACTGTTTTTT	CASSLEREGGVEKLFF
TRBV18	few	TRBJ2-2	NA	TGTGCCAGCTCACCTGGCCAGGGGAGCACCGGGGAGCTGTTTTTT	CASSPGQGSTGELFF
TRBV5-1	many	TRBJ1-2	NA	TGCGCCAGCAGCAGGGAGAACTATGGCTACACCTTC	CASSRENYGYTF
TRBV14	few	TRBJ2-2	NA	TGTGCCAGCAGCGCCGGGTCATCAACCGGGGAGCTGTTTTTT	CASSAGSSTGELFF
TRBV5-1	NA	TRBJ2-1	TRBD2	TGCGCCAGCAGCTCTGGACTAGCGGGGGGCCAGGACCGTTACAATGAGCAGTTCTTC	CASSSGLAGGQDRYNEQFF
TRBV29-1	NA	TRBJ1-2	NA	TGCAGCGTTCTGGGGCGTACAGGGCGTGATAAGTATGGCTACACCTTC	CSVLGRTGRDKYGYTF
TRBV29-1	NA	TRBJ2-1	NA	TGCAGCGTTGTAGGGAGTGGGATCTACAATGAGCAGTTCTTC	CSVVGSGIYNEQFF
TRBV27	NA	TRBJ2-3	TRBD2	TGTGCCAGCAGAGTAGTGGGGGGGGTTCCTAGCACAGATACGCAGTATTTT	CASRVVGGVPSTDTQYF
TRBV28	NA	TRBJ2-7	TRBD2	TGTGCCAGCAGGCGGACTAGCGGTTACGAGCAGTACTTC	CASRRTSGYEQYF
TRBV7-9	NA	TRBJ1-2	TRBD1	TGTGCCAGCAGCTCTGACAGGGGGAAAACTTATGGCTACACCTTC	CASSSDRGKTYGYTF
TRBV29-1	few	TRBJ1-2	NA	TGCAGCGTTGGCCGGGGGAGTCTCTATGGCTACACCTTC	CSVGRGSLYGYTF
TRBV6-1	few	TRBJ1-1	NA	TGTGCCAGCAGTGTCACCCTCCAGGCTGAAGCTTTCTTT	CASSVTLQAEAFF
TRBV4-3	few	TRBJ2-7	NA	TGCGCCAGCAGCCAAGATCCAGGGCGGGAGCAGTACTTC	CASSQDPGREQYF
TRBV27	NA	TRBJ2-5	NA	TGTGCCAGCAGCCGGGAAGGGTCCCAGTACTTC	CASSREGSQYF
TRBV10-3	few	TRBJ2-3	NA	TGTGCCATCATGCCTAGCGGCACAGATACGCAGTATTTT	CAIMPSGTDTQYF
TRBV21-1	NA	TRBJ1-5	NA	TGTGCCAGCAGTCCCACAGGGAATCAGCCCCAGCATTTT	CASSPTGNQPQHF
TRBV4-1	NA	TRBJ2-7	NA	TGCGCCAGCAGCTACATCAGCAGCGGGCGGTACGAGCAGTACTTC	CASSYISSGRYEQYF
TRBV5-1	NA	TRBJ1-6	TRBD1	TGCGCCAGCAGCTCGGACAGGAGTTCAGTCTCACCCCTCCACTTT	CASSSDRSSVSPLHF
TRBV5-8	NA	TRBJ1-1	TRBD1	TGTGCCAGCACCTATACTCTGTCCATAGGGGACAGGGGTACTGAAGCTTTCTTT	CASTYTLSIGDRGTEAFF
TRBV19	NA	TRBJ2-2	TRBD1	TGTGCCAGTAGTACGGACAGGGGGACCGGGGAGCTGTTTTTT	CASSTDRGTGELFF
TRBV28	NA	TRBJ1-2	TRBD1	TGTGCCAGCGCAGGGGGCGCGAATGGCTACACCTTC	CASAGGANGYTF
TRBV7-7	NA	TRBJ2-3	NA	TGTGCCAGCAGCTTAGGGACAGACCGGTACACAGATACGCAGTATTTT	CASSLGTDRYTDTQYF
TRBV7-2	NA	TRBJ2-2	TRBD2	TGTGCCAGCAGCTTATACGGGAGGGAAATAATAAGGACCGGGGAGCTGTTTTTT	CASSLYGREIIRTGELFF
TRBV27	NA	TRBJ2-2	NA	TGTGCCAGCAGCAGGAACCAGGGGATACACACCGGGGAGCTGTTTTTT	CASSRNQGIHTGELFF
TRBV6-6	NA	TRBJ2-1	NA	TGTGCCAGCAGCCAGGGGGGACTCTTCTTC	CASSQGGLFF
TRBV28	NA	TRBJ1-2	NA	TGTGCCAGCATAGGGGGTTTGGACTACACCTTC	CASIGGLDYTF
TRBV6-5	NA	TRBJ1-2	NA	TGTGCCAGCAGTTACGTGAACAGTCTCCACTATGGCTACACCTTC	CASSYVNSLHYGYTF
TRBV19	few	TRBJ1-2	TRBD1	TGTGCCAGTAGTACCCCCGGGACAGGGCCCTATGGCTACACCTTC	CASSTPGTGPYGYTF
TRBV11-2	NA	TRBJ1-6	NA	TGTGCCAGCAGTTCCTACCTCAATTCACCCCTCCACTTT	CASSSYLNSPLHF
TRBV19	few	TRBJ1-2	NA	TGTGCCAGTAGTATAAGCCACAGGTACTATGGCTACACCTTC	CASSISHRYYGYTF
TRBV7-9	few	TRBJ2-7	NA	TGTGCCAGCAGCAACAGGGATGCGGGCGAGCAGTACTTC	CASSNRDAGEQYF
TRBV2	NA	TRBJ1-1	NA	TGTGCCCGCAGTGAGGAGATGGGCACTGAAGCTTTCTTT	CARSEEMGTEAFF
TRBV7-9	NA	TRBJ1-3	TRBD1	TGTGCCAGCAGTTGGACAGGGTCAGGAAACACCATATATTTT	CASSWTGSGNTIYF
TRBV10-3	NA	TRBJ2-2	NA	TGTGCCAGCACAGGGATCGGGGAGCTGTTTTTT	CASTGIGELFF
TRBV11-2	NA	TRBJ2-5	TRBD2	TGTGCCAGCAGCTTAGCGGGGGGGCCAGGGGAGACCCAGTACTTC	CASSLAGGPGETQYF
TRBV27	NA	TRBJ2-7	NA	TGTGCCAGCACTGAGGGATCGTACGAGCAGTACTTC	CASTEGSYEQYF
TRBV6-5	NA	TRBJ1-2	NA	TGTGCCAGCATCCCCGGTTTGGGGGGCTATGGCTACACCTTC	CASIPGLGGYGYTF
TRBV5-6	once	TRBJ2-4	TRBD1	TGTGCCAGCAGCTTAGGACAGGGAAGGGGCATTCAGTACTTC	CASSLGQGRGIQYF
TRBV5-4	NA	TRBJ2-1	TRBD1	TGTGCCAGCAGCATAGGGACAGACTCCTACAATGAGCAGTTCTTC	CASSIGTDSYNEQFF
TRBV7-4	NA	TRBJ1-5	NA	TGTGCCAGCAGCTTACGAAGGGGTGGCAATCAGCCCCAGCATTTT	CASSLRRGGNQPQHF
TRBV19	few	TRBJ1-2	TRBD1	TGTGCCAGTAGTATGCCCGGACAGGGGGGAGACTATGGCTACACCTTC	CASSMPGQGGDYGYTF
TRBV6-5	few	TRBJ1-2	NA	TGTGCCAGCACTATGACAGGAGCGGGGGCGCCCGGCTACACCTTC	CASTMTGAGAPGYTF
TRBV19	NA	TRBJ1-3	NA	TGTGCCAGTAGGGGAACAGGGACTGGAAACACCATATATTTT	CASRGTGTGNTIYF
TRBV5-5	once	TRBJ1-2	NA	TGTGCCAGCAGCTCCTCCGGGATAGGGGGTTATGGCTACACCTTC	CASSSSGIGGYGYTF